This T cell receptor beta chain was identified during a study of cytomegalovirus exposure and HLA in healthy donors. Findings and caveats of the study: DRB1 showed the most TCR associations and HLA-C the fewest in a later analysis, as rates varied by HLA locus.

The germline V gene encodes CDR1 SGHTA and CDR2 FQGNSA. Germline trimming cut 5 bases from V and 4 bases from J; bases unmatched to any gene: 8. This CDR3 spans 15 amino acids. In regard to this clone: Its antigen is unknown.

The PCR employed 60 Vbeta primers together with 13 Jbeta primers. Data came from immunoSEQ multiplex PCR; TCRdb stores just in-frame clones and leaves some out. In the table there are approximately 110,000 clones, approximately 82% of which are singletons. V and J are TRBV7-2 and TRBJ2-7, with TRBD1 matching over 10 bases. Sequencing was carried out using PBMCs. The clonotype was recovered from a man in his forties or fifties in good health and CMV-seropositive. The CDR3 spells CASSLDRGRLYEQYF. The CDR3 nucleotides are TGTGCCAGCAGCCTGGACAGGGGGAGGTTGTACGAGCAGTACTTC.